This is a list of T cell receptor beta chains from one sample in a study of CD8+ T cells in alopecia areata. Produced via immunoSEQ multiplex PCR; TCRdb's table is partial and in-frame only. This sample has about 97,000 clones; roughly two fifths occur once, and the top ten carry approximately 1.5%. Source material: CD4+ T cells sorted from blood. These TCRs come from a human donor with alopecia areata. The CDR3 runs from the conserved cysteine through the conserved F or W. The D gene is left open where the match is weak. Only part of the rows carry a size: once, few, many, or a class if the clone is expanded.

abundance: medium-sized; v_gene: TRBV28; d_gene: NA; j_gene: TRBJ2-1; CDR3aa: CASSLSRQQFF; CDR3nt: TGTGCCAGCAGTTTATCACGACAGCAGTTCTTC
abundance: NA; v_gene: TRBV30; d_gene: NA; j_gene: TRBJ1-1; CDR3aa: CAWSLRQSSEAFF; CDR3nt: TGTGCCTGGAGTCTGAGACAGAGTTCTGAAGCTTTCTTT
abundance: NA; v_gene: TRBV6-5; d_gene: NA; j_gene: TRBJ2-7; CDR3aa: CASSTPAGISYEQYF; CDR3nt: TGTGCCAGCAGTACCCCGGCAGGGATTTCCTACGAGCAGTACTTC
abundance: NA; v_gene: TRBV5-4; d_gene: TRBD1; j_gene: TRBJ1-2; CDR3aa: CASSSGDRGYYGYTF; CDR3nt: TGTGCCAGCAGCTCGGGGGACAGAGGCTACTATGGCTACACCTTC
abundance: NA; v_gene: TRBV18; d_gene: NA; j_gene: TRBJ2-3; CDR3aa: CASSPPSDTQYF; CDR3nt: TGTGCCAGCTCACCACCTTCCGATACGCAGTATTTT
abundance: few; v_gene: TRBV7-8; d_gene: TRBD2; j_gene: TRBJ2-1; CDR3aa: CASSAKARLAGYNEQFF; CDR3nt: TGTGCCAGCAGCGCAAAGGCACGTCTAGCGGGCTACAATGAGCAGTTCTTC
abundance: few; v_gene: TRBV27; d_gene: NA; j_gene: TRBJ2-7; CDR3aa: CASAYVMRKTSYEQYF; CDR3nt: TGTGCCAGCGCGTACGTAATGAGGAAGACTTCCTACGAGCAGTACTTC
abundance: NA; v_gene: TRBV7-2; d_gene: TRBD2; j_gene: TRBJ2-3; CDR3aa: CASSLVSRGSTDTQYF; CDR3nt: TGTGCCAGCAGCTTAGTCTCGCGGGGGAGCACAGATACGCAGTATTTT
abundance: NA; v_gene: TRBV6-5; d_gene: NA; j_gene: TRBJ2-5; CDR3aa: CASSPKLARQETQYF; CDR3nt: TGTGCCAGCAGTCCGAAGTTGGCGCGGCAAGAGACCCAGTACTTC
abundance: NA; v_gene: TRBV4-1; d_gene: NA; j_gene: TRBJ2-5; CDR3aa: CASSQQEGGEWETQYF; CDR3nt: TGCGCCAGCAGCCAACAAGAAGGGGGGGAGTGGGAGACCCAGTACTTC